The 17 T cell receptor beta chains below were found in one sample sequenced in a study of molecular identifiers for immune sequencing clone quantification. TCRdb redid the calling of the PCR reads with MiXCR, one entry per CDR3 protein. The table shows tens of thousands of distinct CDR3 sequences, with 15% to 20% occurring only once. What was sequenced was naive CD8+ T cells from blood, with Jurkat cell RNA spiked in. Subset given: FACS-sorted CD8+CD4-CCR7+CD45RA+ naive T cells. These receptors were taken from a human donor in good health. Some libraries in this study had Jurkat cell RNA spiked in.

CDR3: CASSQDRGGWQPQHF. The CDR3 nucleotides are TGCGCCAGCAGCCAAGATAGGGGGGGTTGGCAGCCCCAGCATTTT. The rearrangement joins TRBV4-3 to TRBJ1-5; D is possibly TRBD1 (6 bases). V lost 0 bases to trimming and J lost 7 bases, with 13 bases between them. Germline CDR1 is LGHNA and CDR2 is YSLEER. The CDR3 loop spans 15 amino acids.

Notes on this clonotype: Given a much more abundant clone one base away, this may be a read error. The chain links TRBV27 to TRBJ2-3; no clear D gene. The V gene's germline CDR1 is MNHEY and CDR2 SMNVEV (reference sequence). This CDR3 spans 12 amino acids. The CDR3 DNA reads TGTGCCAGCAGGATGATCGGAGATGCGCAGTATTTT. This translates into CASRMIGDAQYF.

This clonotype was observed many times. V is TRBV12-3 or TRBV12-4 and J is TRBJ2-3; TRBD1 is a possible D gene (6 bases). V lost 4 bases and J lost 6, with 8 bases in between. The CDR3 runs 12 residues. CDR3 region: CASSYQGDTQYF. CDR3 bases: TGTGCCAGCAGTTACCAGGGGGATACGCAGTATTTT.

This clonotype was recorded many times. This chain links TRBV6-2 or TRBV6-3 with TRBJ2-3; D remains unclear. The CDR3 loop spans 10 amino acids. V lost 8 bases, J lost 3 bases, and 3 bases lay in between. The V gene's germline CDR1 is MNHEY and CDR2 SVGEGT. The CDR3 sequence is CASATDTQYF. The CDR3, as DNA: TGTGCCAGCGCTACAGATACGCAGTATTTT.

The chain carries TRBV30 and TRBJ2-7, with D perhaps TRBD1 (5 bases). This CDR3 region has 12 residues. CDR1 and CDR2 (germline): GTSNPN, SVGIG (reference sequence). V gave up 0 bases and J gave up 5 bases, with 8 bases separating them. The CDR3 region is CAWSVTGHEQYF. CDR3 DNA: TGTGCCTGGAGTGTAACAGGCCACGAGCAGTACTTC. Filled out from reference TRBV30 and TRBJ2-7, the complete variable domain reads SQTIHQWPATLVQPVGSPLSLECTVEGTSNPNLYWYRQAAGRGLQLLFYSVGIGQISSEVPQNLSASRPQDRQFILSSKKLLLSDSGFYLCAWSVTGHEQYFGPGTRLTVT.

The V call is TRBV6-1, the J call TRBJ1-5; D is perhaps TRBD1 (6 bases). The CDR3 has 17 amino acids. V was pared by 6 bases and J by 1 base, with 19 bases between. Per germline, CDR1 MNHNS and CDR2 SASEGT. The CDR3 DNA follows: TGTGCCAGCAGCGGGTCGGGGGGGCTGGGGAGCAATCAGCCCCAGCATTTT. This encodes CASSGSGGLGSNQPQHF.

A remark on this clonotype: The junction departs from germline at one end; a sequencing error may be responsible. This chain joins TRBV6-5 and TRBJ1-1; TRBD1 matches 7 bases. The CDR3 is 15 amino acids. CDR1 and CDR2 (germline): MNHEY, SVGAGI. The CDR3 loop reads CASSSPGQRNTKAFF. The CDR3 DNA reads TGCGCCAGCAGTAGCCCGGGACAGCGGAACACTAAAGCTTTCTTT.

This clonotype was seen just once. A read error may explain this, as a much larger clone is one base away. J is TRBJ2-7 and V is TRBV29-1; the D is unclear. Germline V gene data show CDR1 as SQVTM and CDR2 as ANQGSEA. The CDR3 is 13 amino acids. V was cut by 4 bases and J by 0 bases, with 10 bases left in between. The CDR3 sequence is CSVVGRASYEQYF. CDR3 DNA: TGCAGCGTTGTTGGACGAGCCTCCTACGAGCAGTACTTC.

This clonotype was seen once. A much larger clone is a single base away; this may be a read error. CDR3 DNA: TGTGCCAGTAGTATGGGACAGGGTATAGGCAGGGAGCTGTTTTTT. This codes for CASSMGQGIGRELFF. The chain has TRBV19 and TRBJ2-2, with 9 bases lining up with TRBD1. Germline lookup yields CDR1 LNHDA and CDR2 SQIVND (reference sequence). The CDR3 covers 15 residues. J gave up 9 bases and V 3 bases, and 8 bases lay outside the gene matches.

This clonotype counts as medium-sized. The gene calls are TRBV7-9 and TRBJ2-7; no clear D gene. In germline, CDR1 is SEHNR, CDR2 FQNEAQ (reference sequence). V lost 5 bases and J lost 0, with 14 bases in between. CDR3 length: 15 amino acids. This chain's CDR3 is CASSPEGRSSYEQYF. CDR3 nucleotides: TGTGCCAGCAGCCCCGAAGGACGGAGCTCCTACGAGCAGTACTTC.

Ten or more counts support this clonotype. The rearrangement uses TRBV6-2 or TRBV6-3 and TRBJ2-5; 8 bases are shared with TRBD1. Germline V CDR1 and CDR2: MNHEY, SVGEGT. This CDR3 has 18 residues. Trimming removed 5 bases from V and 2 bases from J; junction bases left unmatched: 16. The CDR3 loop reads CASSPWGEKTGEQETQYF. For the CDR3, the DNA is TGTGCCAGCAGTCCGTGGGGGGAGAAGACAGGGGAGCAAGAGACCCAGTACTTC.

Comment on this clonotype: This may arise from a read error, as a much more abundant clone is one base away. The J gene is TRBJ2-6, the V gene TRBV6-2 or TRBV6-3; weak D call: TRBD1 (6 bases). This CDR3 contains 15 residues. Germline V gene data show CDR1 as MNHEY and CDR2 as SVGEGT. The CDR3 loop reads CASSPYEMGAYVLTF. The CDR3 DNA reads TGTGCCAGCAGCCCCTATGAAATGGGGGCCTACGTCCTGACTTTC.

The sample holds a few counts of this clonotype. The chain employs TRBV27 and TRBJ1-5; D is unclear. Germline V gene lookup returns CDR1 MNHEY and CDR2 SMNVEV (reference sequence). The CDR3 consists of 13 residues. Deletions cut 2 bases from V and 7 bases from J, with 9 bases between. The CDR3 DNA follows: TGTGCCAGCAGTTTAGGGGTGGTCCAGCCCCAGCATTTT. It specifies CASSLGVVQPQHF.

There are many counts of this clonotype. V gene TRBV7-9 combines with J gene TRBJ1-1; no clear D gene. V was clipped by 8 bases and J by 6 bases, with 16 bases between them. CDR3 length: 13 residues. Germline V gene data show CDR1 as SEHNR and CDR2 as FQNEAQ (reference sequence). Here the CDR3 DNA reads TGTGCCAGCGGGCCGGGGAGATCCCCTGAAGCTTTCTTT. Amino acid sequence: CASGPGRSPEAFF.

Concerning this clonotype itself: A much larger clone lies one base from this, so it may be a read error. The V gene is TRBV27, the J gene TRBJ2-1, with TRBD2 matching over 11 bases. This CDR3 has 15 residues. The V gene's germline CDR1 is MNHEY and CDR2 SMNVEV (reference sequence). For the CDR3, the DNA is TGTGCCAGCGGTTTATCGACTAGCGGGATAATTGAGCAGTTCTTC. Translation gives CASGLSTSGIIEQFF.

In this sample, this clonotype turned up many times. V and J are TRBV11-2 and TRBJ2-3; D is possibly TRBD1 or TRBD2 (6 bases each). Germline values: CDR1 SGHAT, CDR2 FQNNGV. With 5 bases removed from V and 6 bases from J, the gap between germline ends came to 18 bases. There are 15 residues in the CDR3. In DNA, the CDR3 is TGTGCCAGCAGCAGGACAGCCCGGGAGATGGATACGCAGTATTTT. Translation: CASSRTAREMDTQYF. The entire variable domain, with the rest obtained from reference TRBV11-2 and TRBJ2-3, is as follows: EAGVAQSPRYKIIEKRQSVAFWCNPISGHATLYWYQQILGQGPKLLIQFQNNGVVDDSQLPKDRFSAERLKGVDSTLKIQPAKLEDSAVYLCASSRTAREMDTQYFGPGTRLTVL.

This clonotype was observed many times. V is TRBV27 and J is TRBJ1-5; D is unclear. The germline V and J ends were trimmed by 0 bases and 6 bases, with 6 bases remaining between them. Germline CDR1 is MNHEY and CDR2 is SMNVEV (reference sequence). CDR3 length: 13 residues. This CDR3 reads CASSLSGLQPQHF. The CDR3 nucleotides read TGTGCCAGCAGTTTATCTGGCCTTCAGCCCCAGCATTTT.